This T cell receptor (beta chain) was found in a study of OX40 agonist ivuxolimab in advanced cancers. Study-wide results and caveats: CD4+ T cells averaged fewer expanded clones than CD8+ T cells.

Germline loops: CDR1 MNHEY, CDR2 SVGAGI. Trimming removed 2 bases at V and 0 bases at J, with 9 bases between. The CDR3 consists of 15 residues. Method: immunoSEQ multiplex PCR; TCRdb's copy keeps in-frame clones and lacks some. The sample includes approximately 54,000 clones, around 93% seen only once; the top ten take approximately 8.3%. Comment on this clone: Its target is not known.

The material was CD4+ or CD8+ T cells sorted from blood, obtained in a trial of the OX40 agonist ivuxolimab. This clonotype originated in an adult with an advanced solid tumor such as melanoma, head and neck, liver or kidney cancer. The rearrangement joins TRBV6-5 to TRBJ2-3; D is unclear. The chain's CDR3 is CASSYELRSTDTQYF. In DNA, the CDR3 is TGTGCCAGCAGTTACGAACTACGAAGCACAGATACGCAGTATTTT.